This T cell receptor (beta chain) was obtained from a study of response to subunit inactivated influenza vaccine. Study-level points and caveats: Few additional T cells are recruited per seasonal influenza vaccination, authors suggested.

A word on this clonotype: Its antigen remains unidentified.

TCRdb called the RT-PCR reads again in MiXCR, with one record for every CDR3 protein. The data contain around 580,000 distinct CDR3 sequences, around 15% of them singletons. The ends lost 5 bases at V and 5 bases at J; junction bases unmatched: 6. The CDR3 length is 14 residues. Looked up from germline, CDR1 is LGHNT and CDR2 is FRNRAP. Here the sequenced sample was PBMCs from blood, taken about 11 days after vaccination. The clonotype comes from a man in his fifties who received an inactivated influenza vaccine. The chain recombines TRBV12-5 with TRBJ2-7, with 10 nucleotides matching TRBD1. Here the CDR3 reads CASGTGTGVHEQYF. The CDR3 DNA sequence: TGTGCTAGTGGTACCGGGACAGGGGTCCACGAGCAGTACTTC.